This T cell receptor beta chain was captured by sequencing in a study of neurological immune-mediated disorders. CDR3 length: 11 residues. CDR1 is MNHNS, CDR2 SASEGT, per germline. V lost 4 bases, J lost 3 bases, and 3 bases lay in between. At least ten counts were recorded for this clonotype. With 10-nucleotide random UMIs included, cDNA was synthesized by 5'RACE. MiXCR, applied by TCRdb to the 5' RACE reads, yields one record per CDR3 protein. Of tens of thousands of distinct CDR3 sequences in the sample, 4% to 6% were seen once. The specimen was PBMCs. The sequence was obtained from a young man with multiple sclerosis. The V call is TRBV6-1, the J call TRBJ1-1; D is ambiguous. The CDR3 DNA is TGTGCCAGCAGTGTACACACTGAAGCTTTCTTT. It yields the protein CASSVHTEAFF.